This passage covers 11 T cell receptor beta chains from one sample sequenced in a study of shared clonotypes between healthy human individuals. Using immunoSEQ multiplex PCR, the repertoire was profiled, and TCRdb retains in-frame clones only, with some absent. The sample includes approximately 2.5 million clones, 80% to 95% of them seen just once. The source material was naive CD4+ T cells from PBMCs. Subset here: CD45RA+ positively selected. These receptors were obtained from a young man in good health. Some clones in this sample may be carry-over from other donors' samples.

The rearrangement links TRBV7-9 to TRBJ1-3; D is unclear. This CDR3 has 13 residues. Germline assignment: CDR1 SEHNR and CDR2 FQNEAQ (reference sequence). Trimming removed 2 bases at V and 3 bases at J, with 5 bases between. The CDR3 DNA sequence: TGTGCCAGCAGCTTATCTGTTGGAAACACCATATATTTT. Translation gives CASSLSVGNTIYF.

The CDR3 is CSVEGRLSKANYGYTF. The CDR3 DNA sequence: TGCAGCGTTGAAGGCCGACTGTCTAAGGCTAACTATGGCTACACCTTC. The rearrangement joins TRBV29-1 to TRBJ1-2, with D uncertain. V gave up 1 base and J gave up 0 bases, with 15 bases separating them. The V gene's germline CDR1 is SQVTM and CDR2 ANQGSEA. The CDR3 sequence is 16 residues long. Full variable domain (missing parts from reference TRBV29-1 and TRBJ1-2): SAVISQKPSRDICQRGTSLTIQCQVDSQVTMMFWYRQQPGQSLTLIATANQGSEATYESGFVIDKFPISRPNLTFSTLTVSNMSPEDSSIYLCSVEGRLSKANYGYTFGSGTRLTVV.

This chain links TRBV5-4 with TRBJ1-1; a possible D gene is TRBD1 (5 bases). V shed 3 bases and J shed 2 bases, with 14 bases lying between them. The CDR3 sequence is 15 residues long. Germline CDR1 reads SGHNT; CDR2 reads YYREEE (reference sequence). CDR3 in amino acids: CASSSRDGLNTEAFF. DNA of the CDR3: TGTGCCAGCAGCTCCCGGGACGGATTAAACACTGAAGCTTTCTTT.

The chain is built from TRBV7-3 and TRBJ1-2, with D tentatively TRBD1 (6 bases). The V end lost 4 bases, the J end lost 5 bases, and 20 bases lay between the germline ends. CDR1 SGHTA and CDR2 FQGTGA come from the germline V gene. This CDR3 contains 16 residues. The DNA of the CDR3 is TGTGCCAGCAGCTCCCCCTGGACAGCCTCCCGGTATGGCTACACCTTC. This translates into CASSSPWTASRYGYTF.

In its sample, this clone was seen once. This chain links TRBV6-5 with TRBJ2-4, with a tentative D call TRBD2 (6 bases). Deletions cut 8 bases from V and 0 bases from J, with 11 bases between. The CDR3 is 14 residues long. Germline-derived CDR1 and CDR2 are MNHEY and SVGAGI. Here the CDR3 DNA reads TGTGCCAGCGGGATGGAGGGAGCCAAAAACATTCAGTACTTC. As protein: CASGMEGAKNIQYF.

J is TRBJ2-1 and V is TRBV20-1; D is unclear. Germline loops: CDR1 DFQATT, CDR2 SNEGSKA (reference sequence). Trimming removed 5 bases from V and 4 bases from J, with 6 bases in between. The CDR3 is 11 residues long. The CDR3 region is CSAPRYNEQFF. Written as DNA, the CDR3 is TGCAGTGCTCCTCGATACAATGAGCAGTTCTTC.

The J gene is TRBJ2-1, the V gene TRBV5-6, with D possibly matching TRBD2 (5 bases). From germline, CDR1 is SGHDT and CDR2 YYEEEE. The CDR3 is 13 amino acids. V was trimmed by 0 bases and J by 9 bases, leaving 10 bases between them. The chain's CDR3 is CASSLGSRGEQFF. The CDR3, as DNA: TGTGCCAGCAGCTTGGGTTCTCGGGGTGAGCAGTTCTTC.

The V call is TRBV20-1, the J call TRBJ2-5, with D perhaps matching TRBD2 (6 bases). The germline gives CDR1 DFQATT, CDR2 SNEGSKA (reference sequence). V was cut by 3 bases and J by 11 bases, with 10 bases left in between. The length of the CDR3 is 10 residues. The chain's CDR3 is CSASDGSQYF. The CDR3 DNA is TGCAGTGCTAGTGACGGGAGTCAGTACTTC.

V usage is TRBV29-1 and J usage is TRBJ2-7, with 11 bases that match TRBD2. Germline assignment: CDR1 SQVTM and CDR2 ANQGSEA. The J segment lost 3 bases and the V segment lost 3 bases, leaving 4 bases of the junction unmatched. The CDR3 runs to 14 residues. Here the CDR3 reads CSVDSGRAHYEQYF. As DNA, the CDR3 is TGCAGCGTTGATAGCGGGAGGGCCCACTACGAGCAGTACTTC.

The rearrangement links TRBV6-1 to TRBJ1-1; 8 bases align to TRBD1. Germline V CDR1 and CDR2: MNHNS, SASEGT. The CDR3 length is 14 residues. V lost 5 bases, J lost 5 bases, and 7 bases stayed unmatched. The CDR3 nucleotides are TGTGCCAGCAGTCTTCAACGGACAGGGACTGAAGCTTTCTTT. Translated: CASSLQRTGTEAFF.

The chain joins TRBV5-4 to TRBJ2-2; D not certain. The germline gives CDR1 SGHNT, CDR2 YYREEE (reference sequence). There are 14 residues in the CDR3. V was cut by 0 bases and J by 5 bases, with 8 bases left in between. CDR3 nucleotides: TGTGCCAGCAGCTTGGGGCAGGCTACCGGGGAGCTGTTTTTT. Protein product: CASSLGQATGELFF.